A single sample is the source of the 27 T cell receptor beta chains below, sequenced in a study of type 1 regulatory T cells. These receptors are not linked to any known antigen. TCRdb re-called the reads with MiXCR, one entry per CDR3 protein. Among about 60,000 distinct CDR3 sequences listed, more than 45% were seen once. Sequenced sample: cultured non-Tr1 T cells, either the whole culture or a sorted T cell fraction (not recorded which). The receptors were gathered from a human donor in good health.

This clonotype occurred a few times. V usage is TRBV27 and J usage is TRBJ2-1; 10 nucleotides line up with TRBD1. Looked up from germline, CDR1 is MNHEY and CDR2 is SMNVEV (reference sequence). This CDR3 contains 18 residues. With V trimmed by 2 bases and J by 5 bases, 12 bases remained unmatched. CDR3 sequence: CASSLGTGDPGRNNEQFF. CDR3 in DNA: TGTGCCAGCAGTTTAGGGACAGGGGACCCTGGGAGGAACAATGAGCAGTTCTTC.

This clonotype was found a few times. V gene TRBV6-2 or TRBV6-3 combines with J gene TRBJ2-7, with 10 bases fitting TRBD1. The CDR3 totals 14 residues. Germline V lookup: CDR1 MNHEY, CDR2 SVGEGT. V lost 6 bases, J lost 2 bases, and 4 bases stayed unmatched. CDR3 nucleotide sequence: TGTGCCAGCAGCCTTGGACAGGGGGCCTACGAGCAGTACTTC. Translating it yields CASSLGQGAYEQYF.

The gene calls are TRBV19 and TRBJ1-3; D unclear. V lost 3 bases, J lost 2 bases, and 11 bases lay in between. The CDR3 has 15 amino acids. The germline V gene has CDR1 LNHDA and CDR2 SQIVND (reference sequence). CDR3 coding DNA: TGTGCCAGTAGTATTAACACCCTCCCTGGAAACACCATATATTTT. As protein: CASSINTLPGNTIYF.

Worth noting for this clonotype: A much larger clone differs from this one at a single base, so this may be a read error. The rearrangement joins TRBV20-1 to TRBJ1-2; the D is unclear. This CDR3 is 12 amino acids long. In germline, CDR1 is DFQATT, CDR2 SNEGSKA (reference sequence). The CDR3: CRARDTPGGYTF. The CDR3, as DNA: TGCAGGGCTAGAGACACTCCCGGCGGCTACACCTTC.

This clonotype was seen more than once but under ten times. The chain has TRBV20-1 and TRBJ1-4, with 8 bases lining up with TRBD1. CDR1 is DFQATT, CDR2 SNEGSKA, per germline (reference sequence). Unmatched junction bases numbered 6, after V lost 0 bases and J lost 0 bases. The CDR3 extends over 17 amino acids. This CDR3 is CSARDLDRGATNEKLFF. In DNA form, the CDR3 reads TGCAGTGCTAGAGATCTTGACAGGGGCGCAACTAATGAAAAACTGTTTTTT.

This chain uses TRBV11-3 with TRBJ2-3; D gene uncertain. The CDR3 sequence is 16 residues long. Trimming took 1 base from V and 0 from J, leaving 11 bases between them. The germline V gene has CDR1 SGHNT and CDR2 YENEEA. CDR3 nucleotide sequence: TGTGCCAGCAGCTTAGTCGGATTCTCTAGCACAGATACGCAGTATTTT. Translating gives CASSLVGFSSTDTQYF.

The CDR3 coding sequence is TGCAGTGCTAGAGATGTCGCGGGCCCCTACGAGCAGTACTTC. This sequence encodes CSARDVAGPYEQYF. The chain carries TRBV20-1 and TRBJ2-7; weak D call: TRBD2 (5 bases). The V gene lost 0 bases and the J gene lost 2 bases, with 11 bases spanning the gap. Germline-derived CDR1 and CDR2 are DFQATT and SNEGSKA (reference sequence). The CDR3 has 14 residues.

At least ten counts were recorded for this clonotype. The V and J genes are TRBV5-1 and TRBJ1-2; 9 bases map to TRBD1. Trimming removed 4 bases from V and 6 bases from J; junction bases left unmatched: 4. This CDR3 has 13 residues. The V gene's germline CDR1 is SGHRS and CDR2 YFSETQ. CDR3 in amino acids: CASSVGTGNGYTF. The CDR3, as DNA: TGCGCCAGCAGCGTCGGGACAGGGAATGGCTACACCTTC.

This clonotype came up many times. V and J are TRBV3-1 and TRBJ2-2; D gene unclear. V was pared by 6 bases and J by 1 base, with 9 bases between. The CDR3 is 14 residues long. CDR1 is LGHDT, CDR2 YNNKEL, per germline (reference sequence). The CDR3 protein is CASSRKVNTGELFF. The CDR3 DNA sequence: TGTGCCAGCAGTCGGAAGGTGAACACCGGGGAGCTGTTTTTT.

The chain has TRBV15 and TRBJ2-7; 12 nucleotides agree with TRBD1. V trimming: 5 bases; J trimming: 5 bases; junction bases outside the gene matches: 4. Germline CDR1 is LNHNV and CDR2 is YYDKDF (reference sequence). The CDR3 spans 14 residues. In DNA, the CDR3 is TGTGCCACCAGCCCGGGGGACAGGGGGCACGAGCAGTACTTC. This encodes CATSPGDRGHEQYF. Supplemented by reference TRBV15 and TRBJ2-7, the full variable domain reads DAMVIQNPRYQVTQFGKPVTLSCSQTLNHNVMYWYQQKSSQAPKLLFHYYDKDFNNEADTPDNFQSRRPNTSFCFLDIRSPGLGDTAMYLCATSPGDRGHEQYFGPGTRLTVT.

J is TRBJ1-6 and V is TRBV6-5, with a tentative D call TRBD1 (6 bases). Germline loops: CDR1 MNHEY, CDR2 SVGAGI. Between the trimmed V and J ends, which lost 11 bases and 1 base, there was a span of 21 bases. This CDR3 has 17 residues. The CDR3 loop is CASRASGGRSYNSPLHF. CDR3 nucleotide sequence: TGTGCCTCCCGAGCCAGCGGGGGGCGATCCTATAATTCACCCCTCCACTTT.

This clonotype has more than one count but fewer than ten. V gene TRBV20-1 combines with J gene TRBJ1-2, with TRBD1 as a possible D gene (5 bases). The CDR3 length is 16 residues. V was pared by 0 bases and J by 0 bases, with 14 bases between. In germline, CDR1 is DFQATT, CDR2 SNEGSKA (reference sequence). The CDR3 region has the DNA TGCAGTGCTAGAGATGAGATCCAGACAGCTAACTATGGCTACACCTTC. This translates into CSARDEIQTANYGYTF.

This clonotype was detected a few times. In DNA form, the CDR3 reads TGTGCCAGCAGTGAAGCGCTTCAGGGGGTGAACACTGAAGCTTTCTTT. Its translation is CASSEALQGVNTEAFF. The V call is TRBV6-1, the J call TRBJ1-1; 7 nucleotides agree with TRBD1. This CDR3 spans 16 amino acids. V was pared by 0 bases and J by 0 bases, with 4 bases of the junction left unmatched. The germline gives CDR1 MNHNS, CDR2 SASEGT.

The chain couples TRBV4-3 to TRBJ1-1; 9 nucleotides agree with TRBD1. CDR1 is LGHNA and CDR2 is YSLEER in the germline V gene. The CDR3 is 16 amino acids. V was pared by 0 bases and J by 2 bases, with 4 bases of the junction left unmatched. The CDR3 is CASSQDPQGANTEAFF. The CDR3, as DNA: TGCGCCAGCAGCCAAGATCCACAGGGGGCAAACACTGAAGCTTTCTTT.

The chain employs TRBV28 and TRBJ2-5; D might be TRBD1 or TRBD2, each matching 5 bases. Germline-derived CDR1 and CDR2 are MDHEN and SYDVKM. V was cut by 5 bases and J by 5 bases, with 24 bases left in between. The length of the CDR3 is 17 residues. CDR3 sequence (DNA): TGTGCCAGCAGTCTCGCGAGTGTGGCAGGGACGGGGGAGACCCAGTACTTC. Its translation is CASSLASVAGTGETQYF.

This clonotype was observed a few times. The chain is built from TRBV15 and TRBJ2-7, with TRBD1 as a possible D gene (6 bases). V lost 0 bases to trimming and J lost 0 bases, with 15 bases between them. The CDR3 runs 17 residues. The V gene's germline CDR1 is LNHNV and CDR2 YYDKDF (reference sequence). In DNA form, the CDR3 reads TGTGCCACCAGCAGAGACCAGGGGAGATTAAGCTCCTACGAGCAGTACTTC. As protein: CATSRDQGRLSSYEQYF.

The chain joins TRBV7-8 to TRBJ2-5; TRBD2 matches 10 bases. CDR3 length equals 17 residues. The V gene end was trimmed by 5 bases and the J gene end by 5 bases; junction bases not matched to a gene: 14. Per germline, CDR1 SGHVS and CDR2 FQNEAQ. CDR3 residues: CASSQSQGLAWGETQYF. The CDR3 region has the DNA TGTGCCAGCAGCCAAAGCCAGGGACTAGCGTGGGGGGAGACCCAGTACTTC.

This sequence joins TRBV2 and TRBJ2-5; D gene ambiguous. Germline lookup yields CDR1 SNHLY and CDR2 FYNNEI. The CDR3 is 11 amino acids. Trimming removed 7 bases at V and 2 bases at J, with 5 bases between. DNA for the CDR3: TGTGCCAGCACACAACAAGAGACCCAGTACTTC. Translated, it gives CASTQQETQYF.

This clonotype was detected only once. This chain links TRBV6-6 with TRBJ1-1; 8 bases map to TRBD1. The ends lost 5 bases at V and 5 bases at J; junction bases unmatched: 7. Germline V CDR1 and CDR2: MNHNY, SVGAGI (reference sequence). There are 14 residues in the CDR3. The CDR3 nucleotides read TGTGCCAGCAGTAGACAGGGGCTGGGGACTGAAGCTTTCTTT. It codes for CASSRQGLGTEAFF.

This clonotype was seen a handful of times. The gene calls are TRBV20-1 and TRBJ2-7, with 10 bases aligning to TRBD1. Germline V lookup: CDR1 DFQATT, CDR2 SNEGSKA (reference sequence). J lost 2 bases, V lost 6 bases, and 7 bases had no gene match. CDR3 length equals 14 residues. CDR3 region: CSALPGQGTYEQYF. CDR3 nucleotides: TGCAGTGCCCTCCCGGGACAGGGGACCTACGAGCAGTACTTC.

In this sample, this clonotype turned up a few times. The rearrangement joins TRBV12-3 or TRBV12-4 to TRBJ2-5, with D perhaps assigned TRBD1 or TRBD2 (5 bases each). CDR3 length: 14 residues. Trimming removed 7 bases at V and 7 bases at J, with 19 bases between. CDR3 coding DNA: TGTGCCAGCACTCCGGGGACCCCAGCAGGGACCCAGTACTTC. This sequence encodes CASTPGTPAGTQYF.

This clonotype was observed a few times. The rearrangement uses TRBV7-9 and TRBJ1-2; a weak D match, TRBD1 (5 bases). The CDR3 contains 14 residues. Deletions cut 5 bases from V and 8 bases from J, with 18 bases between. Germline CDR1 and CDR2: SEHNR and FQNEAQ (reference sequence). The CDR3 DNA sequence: TGTGCCAGCAGCAGGTCCGGGACGGATTGGGGCTACACCTTC. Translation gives CASSRSGTDWGYTF.

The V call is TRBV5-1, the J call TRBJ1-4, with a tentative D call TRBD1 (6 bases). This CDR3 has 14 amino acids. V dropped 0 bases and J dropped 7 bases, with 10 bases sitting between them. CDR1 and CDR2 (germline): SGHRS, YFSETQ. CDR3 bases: TGCGCCAGCAGCTTGGGACAGGCGGGTGAAAAACTGTTTTTT. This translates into CASSLGQAGEKLFF. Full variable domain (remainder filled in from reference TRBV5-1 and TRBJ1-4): KAGVTQTPRYLIKTRGQQVTLSCSPISGHRSVSWYQQTPGQGLQFLFEYFSETQRNKGNFPGRFSGRQFSNSRSEMNVSTLELGDSALYLCASSLGQAGEKLFFGSGTQLSVL.

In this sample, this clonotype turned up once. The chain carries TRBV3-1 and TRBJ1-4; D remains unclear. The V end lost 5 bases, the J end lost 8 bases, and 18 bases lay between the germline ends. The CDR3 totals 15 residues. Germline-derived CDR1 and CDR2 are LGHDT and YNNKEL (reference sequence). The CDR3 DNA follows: TGTGCCAGCAGCGCGTCCGGAGGCGGTAACGAAAAACTGTTTTTT. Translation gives CASSASGGGNEKLFF.

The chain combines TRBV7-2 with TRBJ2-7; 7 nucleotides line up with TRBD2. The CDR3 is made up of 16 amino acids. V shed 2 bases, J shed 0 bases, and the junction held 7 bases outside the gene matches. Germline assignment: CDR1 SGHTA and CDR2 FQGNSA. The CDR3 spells CASSLTRGGPSYEQYF. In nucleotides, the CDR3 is TGTGCCAGCAGCTTAACAAGGGGAGGGCCCTCCTACGAGCAGTACTTC.

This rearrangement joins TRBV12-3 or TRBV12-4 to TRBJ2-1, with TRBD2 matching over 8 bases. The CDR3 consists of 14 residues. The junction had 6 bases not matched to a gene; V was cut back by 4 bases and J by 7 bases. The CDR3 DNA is TGTGCCAGCAGTTATCGGACTAGCAGAAATGAGCAGTTCTTC. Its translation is CASSYRTSRNEQFF.

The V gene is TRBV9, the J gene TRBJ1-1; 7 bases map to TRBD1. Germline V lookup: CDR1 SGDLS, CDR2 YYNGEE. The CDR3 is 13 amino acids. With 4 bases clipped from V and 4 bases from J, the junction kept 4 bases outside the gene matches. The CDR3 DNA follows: TGTGCCAGCAGCCAGACAGGGTCCACTGAAGCTTTCTTT. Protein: CASSQTGSTEAFF.